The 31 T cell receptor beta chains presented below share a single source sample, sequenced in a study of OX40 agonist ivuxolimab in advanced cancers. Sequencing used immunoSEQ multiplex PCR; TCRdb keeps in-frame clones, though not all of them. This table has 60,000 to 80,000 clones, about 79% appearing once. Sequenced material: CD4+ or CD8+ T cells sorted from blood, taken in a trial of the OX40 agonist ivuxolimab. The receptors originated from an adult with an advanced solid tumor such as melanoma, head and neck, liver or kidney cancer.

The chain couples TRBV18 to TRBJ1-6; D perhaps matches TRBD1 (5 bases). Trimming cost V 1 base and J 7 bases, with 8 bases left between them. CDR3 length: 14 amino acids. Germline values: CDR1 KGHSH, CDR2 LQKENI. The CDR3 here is CASSPRDSNSPLHF. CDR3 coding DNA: TGTGCCAGCTCACCACGTGACAGCAATTCACCCCTCCACTTT. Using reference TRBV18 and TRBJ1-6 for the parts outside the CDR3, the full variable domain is NAGVMQNPRHLVRRRGQEARLRCSPMKGHSHVYWYRQLPEEGLKFMVYLQKENIIDESGMPKERFSAEFPKEGPSILRIQQVVRGDSAAYFCASSPRDSNSPLHFGNGTRLTVT.

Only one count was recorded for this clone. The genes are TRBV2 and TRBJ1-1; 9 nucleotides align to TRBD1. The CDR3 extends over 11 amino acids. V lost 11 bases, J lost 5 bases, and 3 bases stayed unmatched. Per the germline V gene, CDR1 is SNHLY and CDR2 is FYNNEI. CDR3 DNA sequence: TGTGCCGGGGACAGGGAGACTGAAGCTTTCTTT. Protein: CAGDRETEAFF.

This CDR3 reads CASSWIGGQPQHF. The CDR3 DNA sequence: TGTGCCAGCAGTTGGATAGGGGGCCAGCCCCAGCATTTT. The chain links TRBV28 to TRBJ1-5, with TRBD1 identical over 7 bases. This CDR3 contains 13 residues. With V trimmed by 4 bases and J by 7 bases, 4 bases remained unmatched. Germline CDR1 MDHEN, CDR2 SYDVKM. Full variable domain (outside the CDR3, taken from reference TRBV28 and TRBJ1-5): DVKVTQSSRYLVKRTGEKVFLECVQDMDHENMFWYRQDPGLGLRLIYFSYDVKMKEKGDIPEGYSVSREKKERFSLILESASTNQTSMYLCASSWIGGQPQHFGDGTRLSIL.

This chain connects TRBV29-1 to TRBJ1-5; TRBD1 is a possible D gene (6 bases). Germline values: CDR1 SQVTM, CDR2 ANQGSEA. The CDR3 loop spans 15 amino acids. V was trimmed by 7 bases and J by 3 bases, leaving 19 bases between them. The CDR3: CSAQFIGDTNQPQHF. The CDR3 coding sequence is TGCAGCGCTCAATTCATCGGGGACACCAATCAGCCCCAGCATTTT.

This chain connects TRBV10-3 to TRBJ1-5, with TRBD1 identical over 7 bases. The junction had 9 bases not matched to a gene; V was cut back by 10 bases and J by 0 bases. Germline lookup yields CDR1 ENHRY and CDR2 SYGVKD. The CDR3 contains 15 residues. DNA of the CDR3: TGTGCCACCCGGACAGGTGGCGATAGCAATCAGCCCCAGCATTTT. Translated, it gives CATRTGGDSNQPQHF.

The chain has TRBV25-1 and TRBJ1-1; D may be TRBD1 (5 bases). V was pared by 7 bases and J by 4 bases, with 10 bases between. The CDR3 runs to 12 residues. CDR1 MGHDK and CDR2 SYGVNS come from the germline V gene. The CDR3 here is CASMGDGTEAFF. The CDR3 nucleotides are TGTGCCAGCATGGGGGATGGCACTGAAGCTTTCTTT.

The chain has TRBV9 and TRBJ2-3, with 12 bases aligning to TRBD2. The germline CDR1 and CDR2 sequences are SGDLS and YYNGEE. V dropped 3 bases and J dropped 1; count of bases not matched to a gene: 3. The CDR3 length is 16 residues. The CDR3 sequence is CASSARTSGGTDTQYF. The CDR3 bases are TGTGCCAGCAGCGCGCGGACTAGCGGGGGCACAGATACGCAGTATTTT.

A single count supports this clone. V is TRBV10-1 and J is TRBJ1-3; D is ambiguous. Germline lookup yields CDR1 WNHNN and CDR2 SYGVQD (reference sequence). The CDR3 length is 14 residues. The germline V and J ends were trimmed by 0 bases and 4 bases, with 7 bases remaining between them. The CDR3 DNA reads TGCGCCAGCAGTGAGTCTCCTGTGGGAAACACCATATATTTT. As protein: CASSESPVGNTIYF.

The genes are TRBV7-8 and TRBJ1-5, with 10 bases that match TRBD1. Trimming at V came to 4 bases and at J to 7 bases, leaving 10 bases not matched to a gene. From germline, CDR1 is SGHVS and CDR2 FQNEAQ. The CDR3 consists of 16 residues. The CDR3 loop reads CASSSDDRGLWQPQHF. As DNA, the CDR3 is TGTGCCAGCAGCTCAGACGACAGGGGGCTATGGCAGCCCCAGCATTTT.

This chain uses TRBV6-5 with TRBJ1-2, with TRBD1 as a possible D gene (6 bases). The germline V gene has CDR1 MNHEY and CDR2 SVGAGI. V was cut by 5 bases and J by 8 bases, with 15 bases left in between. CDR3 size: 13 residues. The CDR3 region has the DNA TGTGCCAGCAGTCAGATGACAGGTCGCGGCTACACCTTC. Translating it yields CASSQMTGRGYTF.

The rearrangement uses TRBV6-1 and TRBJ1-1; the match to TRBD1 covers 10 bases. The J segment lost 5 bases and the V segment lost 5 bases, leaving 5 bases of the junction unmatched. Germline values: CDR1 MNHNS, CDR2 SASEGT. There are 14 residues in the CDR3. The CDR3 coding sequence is TGTGCCAGCAGTCTGGGACAGGGGTGGACTGAAGCTTTCTTT. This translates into CASSLGQGWTEAFF.

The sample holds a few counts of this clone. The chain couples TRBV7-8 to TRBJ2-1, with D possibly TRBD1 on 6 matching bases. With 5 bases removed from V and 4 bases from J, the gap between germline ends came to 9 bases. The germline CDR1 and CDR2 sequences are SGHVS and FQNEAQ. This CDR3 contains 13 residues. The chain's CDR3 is CASSPQGYNEQFF. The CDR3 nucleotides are TGTGCCAGCAGCCCCCAGGGGTACAATGAGCAGTTCTTC.

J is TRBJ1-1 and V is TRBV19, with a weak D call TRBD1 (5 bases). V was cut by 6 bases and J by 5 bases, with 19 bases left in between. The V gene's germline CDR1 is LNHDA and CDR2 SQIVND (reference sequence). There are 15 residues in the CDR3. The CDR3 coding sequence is TGTGCCAGTAGCCCGGAATGGAGGGGTGATACTGAAGCTTTCTTT. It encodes CASSPEWRGDTEAFF.

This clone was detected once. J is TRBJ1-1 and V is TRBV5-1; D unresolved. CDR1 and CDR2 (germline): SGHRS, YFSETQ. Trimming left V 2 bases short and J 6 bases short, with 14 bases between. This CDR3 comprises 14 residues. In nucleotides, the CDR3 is TGCGCCAGCAGCTTTCAAGGTCCCTACGCTGAAGCTTTCTTT. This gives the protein CASSFQGPYAEAFF.

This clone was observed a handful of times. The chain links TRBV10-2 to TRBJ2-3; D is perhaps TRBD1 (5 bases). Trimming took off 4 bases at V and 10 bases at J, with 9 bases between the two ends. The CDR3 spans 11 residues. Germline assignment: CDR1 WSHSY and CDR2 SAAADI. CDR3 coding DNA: TGCGCCAGCAGTGCGGTGGGGCCGCAGTATTTT. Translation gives CASSAVGPQYF.

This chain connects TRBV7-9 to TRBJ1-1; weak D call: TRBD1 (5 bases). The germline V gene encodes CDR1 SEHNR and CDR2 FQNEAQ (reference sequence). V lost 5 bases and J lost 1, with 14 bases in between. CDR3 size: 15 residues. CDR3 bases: TGTGCCAGCAGCCGGCCGGGGGGGACGAACACTGAAGCTTTCTTT. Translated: CASSRPGGTNTEAFF.

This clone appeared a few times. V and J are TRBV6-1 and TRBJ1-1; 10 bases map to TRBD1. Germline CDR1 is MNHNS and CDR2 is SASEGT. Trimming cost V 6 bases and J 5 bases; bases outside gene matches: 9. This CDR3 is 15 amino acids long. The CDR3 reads CASSSETGGWTEAFF. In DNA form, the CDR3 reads TGTGCCAGCAGCTCCGAGACAGGGGGCTGGACTGAAGCTTTCTTT.

The CDR3: CASSYWGQQETQYF. The CDR3 nucleotides read TGTGCCAGCAGTTACTGGGGACAGCAAGAGACCCAGTACTTC. The rearrangement links TRBV6-5 to TRBJ2-5, with 7 bases fitting TRBD1. The CDR3 sequence is 14 residues long. The J segment lost 2 bases and the V segment lost 1 base, leaving 1 base of the junction unmatched. Germline lookup yields CDR1 MNHEY and CDR2 SVGAGI.

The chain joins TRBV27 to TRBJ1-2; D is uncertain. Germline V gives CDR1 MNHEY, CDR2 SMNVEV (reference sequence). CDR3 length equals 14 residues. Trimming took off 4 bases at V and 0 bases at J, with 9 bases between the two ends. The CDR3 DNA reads TGTGCCAGCAGTTCCCTGGTAACTAACTATGGCTACACCTTC. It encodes CASSSLVTNYGYTF.

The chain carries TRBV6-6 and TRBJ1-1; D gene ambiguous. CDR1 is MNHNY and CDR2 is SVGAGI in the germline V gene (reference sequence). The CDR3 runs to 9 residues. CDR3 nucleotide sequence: TGTGCTACCGGCAAGGAAGCTTTCTTT. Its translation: CATGKEAFF.

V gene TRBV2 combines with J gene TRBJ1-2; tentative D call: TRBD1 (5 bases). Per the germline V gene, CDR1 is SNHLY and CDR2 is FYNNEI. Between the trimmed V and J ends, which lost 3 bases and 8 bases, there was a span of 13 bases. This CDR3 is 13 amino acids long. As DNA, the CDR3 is TGTGCCAGCAGTGATACAGGACCGTCCGGCTACACCTTC. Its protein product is CASSDTGPSGYTF.

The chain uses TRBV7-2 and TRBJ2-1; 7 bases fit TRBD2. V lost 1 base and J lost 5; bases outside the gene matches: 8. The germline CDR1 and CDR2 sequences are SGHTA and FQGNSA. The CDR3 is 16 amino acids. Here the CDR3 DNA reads TGTGCCAGCAGCTTAGGGGCGGGGGTTGGTCACAATGAGCAGTTCTTC. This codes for CASSLGAGVGHNEQFF.

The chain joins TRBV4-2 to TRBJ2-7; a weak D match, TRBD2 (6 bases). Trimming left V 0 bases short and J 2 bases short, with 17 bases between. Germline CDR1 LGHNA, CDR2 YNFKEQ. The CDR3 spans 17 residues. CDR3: CASSQDLGGGVAYEQYF. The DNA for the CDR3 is TGTGCCAGCAGCCAAGATCTGGGCGGCGGGGTCGCCTACGAGCAGTACTTC.

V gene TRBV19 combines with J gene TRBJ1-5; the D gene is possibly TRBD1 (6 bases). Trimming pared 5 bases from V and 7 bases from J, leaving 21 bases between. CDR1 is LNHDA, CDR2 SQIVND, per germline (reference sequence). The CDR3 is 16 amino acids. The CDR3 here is CASSLLGGGARQPQHF. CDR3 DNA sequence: TGTGCCAGTAGTCTTCTCGGGGGCGGGGCTAGACAGCCCCAGCATTTT.

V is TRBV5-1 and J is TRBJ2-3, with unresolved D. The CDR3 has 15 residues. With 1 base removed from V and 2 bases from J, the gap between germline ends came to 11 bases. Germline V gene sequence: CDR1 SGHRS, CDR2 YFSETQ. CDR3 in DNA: TGCGCCAGCAGCTTGTGGGCAGGATCCACAGATACGCAGTATTTT. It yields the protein CASSLWAGSTDTQYF.

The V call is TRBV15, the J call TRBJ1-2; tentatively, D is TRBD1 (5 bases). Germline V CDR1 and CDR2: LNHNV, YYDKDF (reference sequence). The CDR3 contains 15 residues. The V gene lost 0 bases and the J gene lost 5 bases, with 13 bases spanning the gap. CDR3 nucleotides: TGTGCCACCAGCAGAGATAGCGGCAGGGAGTATGGCTACACCTTC. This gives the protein CATSRDSGREYGYTF.

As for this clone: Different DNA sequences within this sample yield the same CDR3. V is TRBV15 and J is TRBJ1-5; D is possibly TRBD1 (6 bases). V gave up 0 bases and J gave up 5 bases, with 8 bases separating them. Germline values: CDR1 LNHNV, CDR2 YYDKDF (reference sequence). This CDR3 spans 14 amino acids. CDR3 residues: CATSREQGYQPQHF. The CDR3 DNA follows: TGTGCCACCAGCAGAGAACAGGGTTATCAGCCCCAGCATTTT.

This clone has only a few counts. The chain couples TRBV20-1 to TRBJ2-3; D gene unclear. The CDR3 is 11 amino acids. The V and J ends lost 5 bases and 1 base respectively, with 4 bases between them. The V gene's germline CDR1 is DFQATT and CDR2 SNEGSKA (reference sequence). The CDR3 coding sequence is TGCAGTGCTTCCCGCACAGATACGCAGTATTTT. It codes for CSASRTDTQYF.

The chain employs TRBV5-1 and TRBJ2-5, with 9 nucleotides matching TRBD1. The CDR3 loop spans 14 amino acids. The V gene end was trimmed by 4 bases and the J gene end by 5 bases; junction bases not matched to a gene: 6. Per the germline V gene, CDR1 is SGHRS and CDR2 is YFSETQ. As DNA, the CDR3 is TGCGCCAGCAGCCGACAGGGGGGGTCGGAGACCCAGTACTTC. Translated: CASSRQGGSETQYF.

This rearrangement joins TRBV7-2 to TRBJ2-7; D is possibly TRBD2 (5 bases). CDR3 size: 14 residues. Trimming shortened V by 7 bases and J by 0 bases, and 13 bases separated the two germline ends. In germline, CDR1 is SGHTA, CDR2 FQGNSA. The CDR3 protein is CASTPWTASYEQYF. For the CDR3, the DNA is TGTGCCAGCACCCCCTGGACTGCCTCCTACGAGCAGTACTTC.

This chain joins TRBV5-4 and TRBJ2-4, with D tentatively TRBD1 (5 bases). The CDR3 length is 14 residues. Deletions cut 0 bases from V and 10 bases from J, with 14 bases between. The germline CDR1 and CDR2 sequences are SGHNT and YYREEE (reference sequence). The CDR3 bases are TGTGCCAGCAGCTTGGATCCAGGGCTAGGGATTCAGTACTTC. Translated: CASSLDPGLGIQYF. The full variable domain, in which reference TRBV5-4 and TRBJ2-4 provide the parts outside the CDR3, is ETGVTQSPTHLIKTRGQQVTLRCSSQSGHNTVSWYQQALGQGPQFIFQYYREEENGRGNFPPRFSGLQFPNYSSELNVNALELDDSALYLCASSLDPGLGIQYFGAGTRLSVL.